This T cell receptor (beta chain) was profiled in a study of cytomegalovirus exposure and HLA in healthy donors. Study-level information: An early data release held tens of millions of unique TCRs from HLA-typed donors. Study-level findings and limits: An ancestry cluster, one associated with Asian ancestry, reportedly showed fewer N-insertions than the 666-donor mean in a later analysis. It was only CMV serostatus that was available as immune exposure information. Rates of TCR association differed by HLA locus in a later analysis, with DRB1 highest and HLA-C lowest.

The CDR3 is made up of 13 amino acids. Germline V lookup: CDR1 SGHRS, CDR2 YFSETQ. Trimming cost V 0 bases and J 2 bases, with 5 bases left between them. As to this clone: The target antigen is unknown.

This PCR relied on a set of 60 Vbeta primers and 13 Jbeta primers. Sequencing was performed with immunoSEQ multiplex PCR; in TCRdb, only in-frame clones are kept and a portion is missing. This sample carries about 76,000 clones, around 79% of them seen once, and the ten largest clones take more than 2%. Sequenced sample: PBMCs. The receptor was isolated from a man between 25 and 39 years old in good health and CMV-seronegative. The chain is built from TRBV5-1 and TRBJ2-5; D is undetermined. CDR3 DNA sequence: TGCGCCAGCAGCTTGGGAGGTCAAGAGACCCAGTACTTC. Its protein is CASSLGGQETQYF.